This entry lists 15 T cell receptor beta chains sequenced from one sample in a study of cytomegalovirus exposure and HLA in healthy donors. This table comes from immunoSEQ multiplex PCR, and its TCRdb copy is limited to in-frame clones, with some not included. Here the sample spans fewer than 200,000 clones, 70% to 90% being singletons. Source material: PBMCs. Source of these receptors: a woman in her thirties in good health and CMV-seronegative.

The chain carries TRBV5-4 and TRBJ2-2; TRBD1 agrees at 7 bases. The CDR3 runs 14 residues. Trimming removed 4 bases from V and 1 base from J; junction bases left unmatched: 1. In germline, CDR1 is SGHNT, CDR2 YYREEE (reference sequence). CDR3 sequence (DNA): TGTGCCAGCAGCCGGGACAGGAACACCGGGGAGCTGTTTTTT. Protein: CASSRDRNTGELFF.

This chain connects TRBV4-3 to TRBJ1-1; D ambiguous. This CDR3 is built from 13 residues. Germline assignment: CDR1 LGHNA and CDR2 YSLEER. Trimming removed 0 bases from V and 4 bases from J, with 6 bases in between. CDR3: CASSQDLSTEAFF. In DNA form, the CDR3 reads TGCGCCAGCAGCCAAGATCTTAGCACTGAAGCTTTCTTT.

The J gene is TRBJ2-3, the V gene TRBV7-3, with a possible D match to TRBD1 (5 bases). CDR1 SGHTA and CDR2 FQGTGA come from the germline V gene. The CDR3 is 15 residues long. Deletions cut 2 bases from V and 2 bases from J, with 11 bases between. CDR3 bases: TGTGCCAGCAGCTTACAGGGTATCGTCACAGATACGCAGTATTTT. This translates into CASSLQGIVTDTQYF.

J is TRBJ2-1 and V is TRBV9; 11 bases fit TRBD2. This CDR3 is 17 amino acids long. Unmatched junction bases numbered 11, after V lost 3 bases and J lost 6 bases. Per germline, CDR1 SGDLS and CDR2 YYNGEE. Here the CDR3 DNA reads TGTGCCAGCAGCGCGCATCCTAGCGGGAGGACGTTCAATGAGCAGTTCTTC. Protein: CASSAHPSGRTFNEQFF.

The CDR3 here is CASSQSTLGAGSYNEQFF. The CDR3 bases are TGTGCCAGCAGCCAATCCACTTTGGGGGCCGGCTCCTACAATGAGCAGTTCTTC. The J gene is TRBJ2-1, the V gene TRBV4-2, with TRBD1 as a possible D gene (6 bases). Trimming shortened V by 2 bases and J by 0 bases, and 17 bases separated the two germline ends. CDR1 LGHNA and CDR2 YNFKEQ come from the germline V gene. The CDR3 has 18 residues.

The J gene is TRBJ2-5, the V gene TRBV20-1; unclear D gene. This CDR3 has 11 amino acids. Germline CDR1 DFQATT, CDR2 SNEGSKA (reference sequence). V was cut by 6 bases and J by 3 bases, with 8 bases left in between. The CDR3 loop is CSAAKEETQYF. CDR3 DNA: TGCAGTGCCGCAAAGGAAGAGACCCAGTACTTC.

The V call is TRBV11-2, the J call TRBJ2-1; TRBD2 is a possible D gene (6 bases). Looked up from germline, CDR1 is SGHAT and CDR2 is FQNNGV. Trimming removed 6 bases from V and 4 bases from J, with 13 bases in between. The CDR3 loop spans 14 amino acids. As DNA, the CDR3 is TGTGCCAGCAGTCTCGGGGGTGTGTACAATGAGCAGTTCTTC. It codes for CASSLGGVYNEQFF.

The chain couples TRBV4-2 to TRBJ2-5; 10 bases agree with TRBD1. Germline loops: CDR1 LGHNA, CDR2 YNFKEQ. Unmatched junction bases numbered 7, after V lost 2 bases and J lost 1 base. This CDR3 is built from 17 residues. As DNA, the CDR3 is TGTGCCAGCAGCCAATTAGGACAGGGGGGGTTCCAAGAGACCCAGTACTTC. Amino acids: CASSQLGQGGFQETQYF.

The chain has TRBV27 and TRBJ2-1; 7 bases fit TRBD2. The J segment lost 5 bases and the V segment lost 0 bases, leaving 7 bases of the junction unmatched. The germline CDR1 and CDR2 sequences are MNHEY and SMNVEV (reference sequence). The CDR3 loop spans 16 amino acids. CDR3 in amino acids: CASSLSAGVSHNEQFF. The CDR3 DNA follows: TGTGCCAGCAGTTTATCGGCGGGAGTTTCCCACAATGAGCAGTTCTTC.

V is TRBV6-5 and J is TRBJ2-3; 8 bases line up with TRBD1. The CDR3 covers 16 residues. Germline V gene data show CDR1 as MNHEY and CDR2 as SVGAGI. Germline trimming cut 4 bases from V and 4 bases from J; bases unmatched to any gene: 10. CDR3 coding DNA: TGTGCCAGCAGTTCCGCGGACAGGGTAGGGGCAGATACGCAGTATTTT. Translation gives CASSSADRVGADTQYF.

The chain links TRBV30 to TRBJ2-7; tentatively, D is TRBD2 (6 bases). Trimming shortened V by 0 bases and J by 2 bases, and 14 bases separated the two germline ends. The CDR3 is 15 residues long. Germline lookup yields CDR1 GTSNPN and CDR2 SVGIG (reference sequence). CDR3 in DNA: TGTGCCTGGAGTGTAAGGGGCAGGGAGGCCTACGAGCAGTACTTC. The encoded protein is CAWSVRGREAYEQYF.

The CDR3 DNA reads as TGTGCCAGCAGCTTAGCGCTAAGAGTAGTTTCCAGTGGCTACACCTTC. This gives the protein CASSLALRVVSSGYTF. The rearrangement uses TRBV7-2 and TRBJ1-2; D is unclear. CDR3 size: 16 residues. V was pared by 0 bases and J by 7 bases, with 18 bases between. The germline gives CDR1 SGHTA, CDR2 FQGNSA.

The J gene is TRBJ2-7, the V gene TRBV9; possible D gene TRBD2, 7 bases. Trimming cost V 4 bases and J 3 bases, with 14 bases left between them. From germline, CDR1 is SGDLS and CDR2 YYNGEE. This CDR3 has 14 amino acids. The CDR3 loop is CASSPGGRGYEQYF. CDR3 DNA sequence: TGTGCCAGCAGCCCGGGGGGCAGGGGCTACGAGCAGTACTTC.

CDR3 DNA sequence: TGCGCCAGCAGCTTGGGCTTGTGGGGGACTAGCGGGAGAAATGAGCAGTTCTTC. It encodes CASSLGLWGTSGRNEQFF. This chain connects TRBV5-1 to TRBJ2-1; 14 bases are shared with TRBD2. The CDR3 is made up of 18 amino acids. The germline gives CDR1 SGHRS, CDR2 YFSETQ. V shed 0 bases, J shed 7 bases, and the junction held 9 bases outside the gene matches.

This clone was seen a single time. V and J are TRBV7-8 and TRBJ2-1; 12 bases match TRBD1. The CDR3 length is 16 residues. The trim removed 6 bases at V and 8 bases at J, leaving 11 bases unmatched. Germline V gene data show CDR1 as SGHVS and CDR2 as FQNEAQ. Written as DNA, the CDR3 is TGTGCCAGCAGGAGTAGAGGGGACAGGGGGCCCGATGAGCAGTTCTTC. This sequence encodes CASRSRGDRGPDEQFF.